These T cell receptor beta chains were read from a single sample in a study of shared clonotypes between healthy human individuals. The method was immunoSEQ multiplex PCR; TCRdb's version includes in-frame clones alone and lacks a portion of them. The sample carries around 980,000 clones, 70% to 80% recorded once. The sequencing sample was made of memory CD4+ T cells from PBMCs. These receptors were taken from a man aged 18 to 30 in good health. Some clones in this sample may be carry-over from other donors' samples. The CDR3 runs from the conserved cysteine through the conserved F or W. D genes are given only for firm matches.

TRBJ2-7 | TRBD1 | TRBV2 | TGTGCCAGCAGCCTCCGGGACAGGGACCACGAGCAGTACTTC | CASSLRDRDHEQYF
TRBJ2-1 | NA | TRBV11-2 | TGTGCCAGCAGCTTAGGCAGGGTGTCGGGGAATGAGCAGTTCTTC | CASSLGRVSGNEQFF
TRBJ1-2 | NA | TRBV5-1 | TGCGCCAGCAGCTTGGAAGGGGGGACTAACTATGGCTACACCTTC | CASSLEGGTNYGYTF
TRBJ2-7 | NA | TRBV2 | TGTGCCAGCATCAAGGCCTCCGAGCAGTACTTC | CASIKASEQYF
TRBJ2-7 | TRBD2 | TRBV2 | TGTGCCACCCGGACTAGCGGGAGGGGATCGGCCTACGAGCAGTACTTC | CATRTSGRGSAYEQYF
TRBJ2-1 | TRBD2 | TRBV30 | TGTGCCTCAGGTAGCGGGAGGGCCCGAAACAATGAGCAGTTCTTC | CASGSGRARNNEQFF
TRBJ2-2 | NA | TRBV30 | TGTGCCTGGAGTGGACAGGAGCTGTTTTTT | CAWSGQELFF
TRBJ1-5 | TRBD1 | TRBV18 | TGTGCCAGCTCAGGACAGGGGGCGGTGGGCAATCAGCCCCAGCATTTT | CASSGQGAVGNQPQHF
TRBJ1-4 | NA | TRBV27 | TGTGCCAGCAGGGGCAGGGAAGAAAAACTGTTTTTT | CASRGREEKLFF
TRBJ2-3 | TRBD2 | TRBV4-3 | TGCGCCAGCAGCCAAGATTCTCCACTAGCGGCTAGCACAGATACGCAGTATTTT | CASSQDSPLAASTDTQYF
TRBJ2-3 | NA | TRBV5-1 | TGCGCCAGCAGCCCAGCGAGAGGAGGGACAAGATCCACAGATACGCAGTATTTT | CASSPARGGTRSTDTQYF